This T cell receptor beta chain was captured by sequencing in a study of T-cell reconstitution after alpha-beta-depleted transplantation in children listed by TCRdb under 2016. In terms of the full investigation: The study quantitatively tracked T-cell immune reconstitution after TCRalphabeta/CD19-depleted allogeneic hematopoietic cell transplantation in children using TCR repertoire profiling.

Library creation used PCR. This sample was sequenced with an Illumina HiSeq 2500. TCR library preparation used molecular barcoding, with unique molecular identifiers applied to normalize quantification of the TCRbeta repertoire. The public reads were quality trimmed at Q25 with fastp and then assembled into clones with MiXCR by TCRdb, keeping productive beta chains. When rows share a CDR3 protein, they turn into one entry using the most common DNA and genes. Recorded for this sample are some 200,000 distinct CDR3 sequences; 5.5% to 7% of them occurred a single time. Clones ranked in the top ten supply 5% to 6.5% of the sample. At least ten counts were recorded for this clonotype. Its antigen remains unidentified. Within one base of it there is no much larger clone, and no base qualities were kept. The treatment or condition label for this specimen denotes: allogeneic hematopoietic cell transplantation with graft depleted of TCRalphabeta T cells and CD19 B cells. The transplant recipients were children given TCRalphabeta/CD19-depleted allogeneic hematopoietic cell grafts.

Broader findings and caveats from the paper: Over the following months the frequencies of hyperexpanded clones went down, and after one year T-cell counts and TCRbeta diversity were mostly credited to newly produced T cells. In some patients, high TCRbeta diversity at day 60 was attributed to recipient T cells and intrathymic progenitors that had survived conditioning. Apparently early alphabetaT-cell count recovery about two months after transplant reportedly relied on only several hundred rapidly expanded clones derived from non-depleted graft cells.

The CDR3 sequence holds 15 residues, the cysteine and phenylalanine included. CDR3 DNA only is kept here, 45 bases in frame from base 1. V is cut by 6 bases and J by 3 bases, and the space between the germline ends is 14 bases. The sequences come from PBMCs, collected before TCRalphabeta/CD19-depleted stem cell transplant. This TCR was sampled from a boy under 10 years old with acute lymphoblastic leukemia, due to receive a stem cell transplant. The rearranged segments are TRBV12-3 or TRBV12-4 and TRBJ2-2, with TRBD2 perhaps the D gene, on 5 matching bases. The sequenced DNA is TGTGCCAGCAGAATAGGTGCGGGCGACACCGGGGAGCTGTTTTTT. Its protein reads: CASRIGAGDTGELFF.